This TCR beta chain was retrieved from a study of shared clonotypes between healthy human individuals. Worth noting for this clone: Its cognate antigen is unknown.

Clones were read by immunoSEQ multiplex PCR, and TCRdb kept only the in-frame ones, dropping some. The top ten hold roughly 0.65% of the sample, which has roughly 1,000,000 clones, about 84% seen once. General study points: The researchers took only blood, and tissue repertoires probably look different. Memory subsets generally showed lower estimated richness than naive subsets.

Only Caucasian adults living in Nashville, Tennessee made up the donor group. Splitting of CD4+ cells produced CD45RA+ naive and CD45RA-negative memory subsets. V was clipped by 8 bases and J by 4 bases; unmatched bases: 10. There are 14 residues in the CDR3. Germline V gives CDR1 SEHNR, CDR2 FQNEAQ (reference sequence). This chain connects TRBV7-9 to TRBJ2-7; 8 bases line up with TRBD2. The source of this sequence is a man aged 18 to 29 in good health. Some clones in this sample may be carry-over from other donors' samples. The sequenced material came from memory CD4+ T cells from PBMCs. Subset of the sample: CD45RA-negative fraction. The CDR3 sequence is CASGQAGAIYEQYF. CDR3 nucleotide sequence: TGTGCCAGCGGACAAGCGGGAGCGATTTACGAGCAGTACTTC.